These 15 T cell receptor beta chains were all obtained from the same sample, sequenced in a study of blood T cell repertoires in COVID-19. The data were produced by immunoSEQ multiplex PCR, yet TCRdb's version contains in-frame clones alone and is incomplete. The data hold 200,000 to 250,000 clones, with 85% to 90% observed a single time. Sequencing was carried out using PBMCs or T cells enriched from blood (not recorded which). All receptors come from a woman in her forties or fifties who had recovered from COVID-19.

This chain connects TRBV3-1 (or the pseudogene TRBV3-2) to TRBJ2-3; the D gene is possibly TRBD2 (5 bases). Trimming shortened V by 5 bases and J by 4 bases, and 13 bases separated the two germline ends. The length of the CDR3 is 14 residues. Germline V gives CDR1 LGHDT, CDR2 YNNKEL (reference sequence). The CDR3 DNA follows: TGTGCCAGCAGCTCTTGGCTAGCCCCAGATACGCAGTATTTT. Protein: CASSSWLAPDTQYF.

V and J are TRBV5-1 and TRBJ2-2; the D gene is possibly TRBD1 (6 bases). This CDR3 is 16 amino acids long. Between the trimmed V and J ends, which lost 0 bases and 0 bases, there was a span of 9 bases. The V gene's germline CDR1 is SGHRS and CDR2 YFSETQ. DNA for the CDR3: TGCGCCAGCAGCTTGGTAAGGGGGACGAACACCGGGGAGCTGTTTTTT. Amino acid sequence: CASSLVRGTNTGELFF. The full variable domain, completed using reference TRBV5-1 and TRBJ2-2, is KAGVTQTPRYLIKTRGQQVTLSCSPISGHRSVSWYQQTPGQGLQFLFEYFSETQRNKGNFPGRFSGRQFSNSRSEMNVSTLELGDSALYLCASSLVRGTNTGELFFGEGSRLTVL.

This clone rates as medium-sized (0.01 to 0.1%). The rearrangement uses TRBV14 and TRBJ1-1; 9 bases align to TRBD1. V was clipped by 4 bases and J by 1 base; unmatched bases: 1. The CDR3 is 14 residues long. The germline CDR1 and CDR2 sequences are SGHDN and FVKESK. CDR3 loop: CASSPQGANTEAFF. The CDR3 nucleotides read TGTGCCAGCAGCCCACAGGGGGCGAACACTGAAGCTTTCTTT.

The chain recombines TRBV5-1 with TRBJ2-1; maybe TRBD2 (5 bases). The CDR3 length is 15 residues. V was cut by 0 bases and J by 4 bases, with 11 bases left in between. CDR1 and CDR2 (germline): SGHRS, YFSETQ. The CDR3 region is CASSLAGINYNEQFF. For the CDR3, the DNA is TGCGCCAGCAGCTTGGCGGGGATCAATTACAATGAGCAGTTCTTC.

In its sample, this clone was seen once. This chain joins TRBV29-1 and TRBJ1-2; 9 nucleotides align to TRBD1. The germline CDR1 and CDR2 sequences are SQVTM and ANQGSEA. CDR3 length: 13 amino acids. After removal of 7 bases from V and 3 bases from J, the junction contained 6 bases not matched to a gene. The CDR3 reads CSDLQGAYYGYTF. The CDR3 region has the DNA TGCAGCGACCTACAGGGGGCCTACTATGGCTACACCTTC.

The J gene is TRBJ2-5, the V gene TRBV29-1; 8 bases match TRBD1. The trim removed 7 bases at V and 5 bases at J, leaving 12 bases unmatched. The CDR3 has 14 amino acids. Germline V gene lookup returns CDR1 SQVTM and CDR2 ANQGSEA. The CDR3 protein is CSAGETGVGETQYF. In DNA form, the CDR3 reads TGCAGCGCCGGCGAGACAGGGGTGGGGGAGACCCAGTACTTC.

The gene calls are TRBV30 and TRBJ1-2; weak D call: TRBD1 (6 bases). Trimming cost V 0 bases and J 4 bases, with 6 bases left between them. CDR3 length: 12 residues. Per the germline V gene, CDR1 is GTSNPN and CDR2 is SVGIG (reference sequence). In DNA, the CDR3 is TGTGCCTGGAGTGTAGGGGGCTATGGCTACACCTTC. Protein sequence: CAWSVGGYGYTF.

The CDR3 sequence is CASSSLSGRSADTQYF. CDR3 DNA sequence: TGTGCCAGCAGCTCTCTTAGCGGGAGATCGGCAGATACGCAGTATTTT. The chain links TRBV11-2 to TRBJ2-3; TRBD2 aligns across 9 bases. Germline V gene sequence: CDR1 SGHAT, CDR2 FQNNGV. The CDR3 consists of 16 residues. V was pared by 4 bases and J by 4 bases, with 9 bases of the junction left unmatched.

The table lists this clone with a few counts. The DNA of the CDR3 is TGTGCCAGCAGCCAATTACGGGGGGGCCTCGGGAATGAGCAGTTCTTC. It yields the protein CASSQLRGGLGNEQFF. The chain carries TRBV14 and TRBJ2-1, with TRBD2 matching 8 bases. The V segment lost 2 bases and the J segment 7 bases; nucleotides outside the gene matches: 10. CDR1 is SGHDN and CDR2 is FVKESK in the germline V gene. The CDR3 has 16 residues. Full variable domain (remainder filled in from reference TRBV14 and TRBJ2-1): EAGVTQFPSHSVIEKGQTVTLRCDPISGHDNLYWYRRVMGKEIKFLLHFVKESKQDESGMPNNRFLAERTGGTYSTLKVQPAELEDSGVYFCASSQLRGGLGNEQFFGPGTRLTVL.

J is TRBJ2-5 and V is TRBV6-6; 10 bases map to TRBD1. Germline CDR1 reads MNHNY; CDR2 reads SVGAGI (reference sequence). The CDR3 extends over 15 amino acids. After removal of 2 bases from V and 2 bases from J, the junction contained 2 bases not matched to a gene. DNA for the CDR3: TGTGCCAGCAGTTACCGGGGACAGGGGCAAGAGACCCAGTACTTC. It translates to CASSYRGQGQETQYF.

This clone occurred once. The chain is built from TRBV6-5 and TRBJ1-1, with D tentatively TRBD1 (5 bases). The germline CDR1 and CDR2 sequences are MNHEY and SVGAGI. The V and J ends lost 10 bases and 6 bases respectively, with 21 bases between them. This CDR3 has 14 amino acids. The CDR3 DNA reads as TGTGCCACCTCTCCAGGGCTTGTCGGGCCTGAAGCTTTCTTT. It yields the protein CATSPGLVGPEAFF.

CDR3 in DNA: TGTGCCAGCAGTTTTAGCGGCAGAGGTCAGCCCCAGCATTTT. It is translated as CASSFSGRGQPQHF. The chain couples TRBV28 to TRBJ1-5; D is ambiguous. The CDR3 loop spans 14 amino acids. Germline loops: CDR1 MDHEN, CDR2 SYDVKM. V was shortened by 3 bases and J by 6 bases, with 12 bases between the two germline ends.

V usage is TRBV28 and J usage is TRBJ2-1, with TRBD1 identical over 12 bases. The germline V gene encodes CDR1 MDHEN and CDR2 SYDVKM. Trimming removed 5 bases from V and 9 bases from J; junction bases left unmatched: 5. This CDR3 contains 14 residues. The CDR3 DNA sequence: TGTGCCAGCAGTCGGGGACAGGGGGCCAGTGAGCAGTTCTTC. It translates to CASSRGQGASEQFF.

V gene TRBV19 combines with J gene TRBJ1-4; D uncertain. Germline CDR1 and CDR2: LNHDA and SQIVND (reference sequence). Trimming cost V 3 bases and J 4 bases, with 12 bases left between them. This CDR3 has 15 amino acids. CDR3: CASSISAGINEKLFF. The CDR3 region has the DNA TGTGCCAGTAGTATTTCGGCGGGAATTAATGAAAAACTGTTTTTT.

With respect to this clone: The same CDR3 is also encoded by other DNA sequences in this sample. This chain connects TRBV5-1 to TRBJ1-2; 7 positions agree with TRBD1. The ends lost 0 bases at V and 6 bases at J; junction bases unmatched: 2. The CDR3 consists of 13 residues. CDR1 is SGHRS, CDR2 YFSETQ, per germline. The CDR3 sequence: CASSLDRGDGYTF. The CDR3 region has the DNA TGCGCCAGCAGCTTGGACAGGGGTGATGGCTACACCTTC.